This note documents a single T cell receptor (beta chain) sequence. The data were obtained in a study of blood T cell repertoires in COVID-19. Study as a whole: COVID-19 samples collected from the United States, Italy and Spain covered acute and convalescent phases. Nucleic acid was either cDNA or gDNA, and it came from T cells, B-cell-depleted T cells, or PBMCs.

CDR1 and CDR2 (germline): SGHTA, FQGNSA. This CDR3 spans 16 amino acids. V shed 3 bases, J shed 8 bases, and the junction held 12 bases outside the gene matches. Per the original methods: For nucleated cells, counts were estimated from reference gene primer amplification. Assay used: immunoSEQ multiplex PCR; TCRdb lists only in-frame clones, some missing. The DNA was the basis for D and trimming; V, J and clone size are from that table. The sample includes fewer than 200,000 clones, about 83% of them seen just once. The chain couples TRBV7-2 to TRBJ2-1, with 8 bases aligning to TRBD2. The specimen sequenced was peripheral blood. This receptor was obtained from a man in his forties who had recovered from COVID-19. The CDR3: CASSFLLGLVYDEQFF. The CDR3 coding sequence is TGTGCCAGCAGCTTCCTTTTGGGACTAGTTTATGATGAGCAGTTCTTC.